The clone carrying this T cell receptor (beta chain) has only one observation. These data originate in a study of T cell clonotyping in hematopoietic cell transplantation. The CDR3 runs 13 residues. Per germline, CDR1 SGHVS and CDR2 FNYEAQ. Trimming stripped 4 bases from V and 5 bases from J, with 12 bases between. Using immunoSEQ multiplex PCR, the repertoire was profiled, and TCRdb retains in-frame clones only, with some absent. The sample consists of about 13,000 clones, over 80% of them appearing once. Indicated time point: recipient sample about 28 days before transplant, after cytoreduction. The chain combines TRBV7-6 with TRBJ2-7, with D perhaps given as TRBD1 or TRBD2 (6 bases each). This clonotype was obtained from a man aged 55-75 years with acute myeloid leukemia. Some clones in this sample may be carry-over from other donors' samples. The source material was peripheral blood mononuclear cells, sampled before stem cell transplant. CDR3 in DNA: TGTGCCAGCAGCTCATCGGGGGCGGACGAGCAGTACTTC. This sequence encodes CASSSSGADEQYF.